This T cell receptor beta chain was captured by sequencing in a study of blood T cells in healthy people across ages. Samples each had at least 6 micrograms of total RNA extracted. The authors ran a second PCR of 7 to 11 cycles using a sample-barcoded 5' primer and a J-beta primer mix. TCRdb analysed the 5' RACE reads with MiXCR anew, one entry per CDR3 protein. The repertoire holds approximately 800,000 distinct CDR3 sequences, with more than 25% as singletons. Germline loops: CDR1 SEHNR, CDR2 FQNEAQ (reference sequence). The CDR3 is 15 residues long. Trimming cost V 4 bases and J 4 bases, with 13 bases left between them. Separately, the same data were catalogued under a study of T cells of mothers and their children. As that report states: For each mother, over 8 million TCR beta CDR3 reads were obtained, and for each child, some 3.1 million.

This clonotype was obtained from a boy aged 5-17 years in good health. The chain carries TRBV7-9 and TRBJ2-2, with D perhaps TRBD1 (6 bases). Sequenced input: blood. CDR3 sequence (DNA): TGTGCCAGCAGCTCGCACAGGGACGGCACCGGGGAGCTGTTTTTT. Translating gives CASSSHRDGTGELFF.